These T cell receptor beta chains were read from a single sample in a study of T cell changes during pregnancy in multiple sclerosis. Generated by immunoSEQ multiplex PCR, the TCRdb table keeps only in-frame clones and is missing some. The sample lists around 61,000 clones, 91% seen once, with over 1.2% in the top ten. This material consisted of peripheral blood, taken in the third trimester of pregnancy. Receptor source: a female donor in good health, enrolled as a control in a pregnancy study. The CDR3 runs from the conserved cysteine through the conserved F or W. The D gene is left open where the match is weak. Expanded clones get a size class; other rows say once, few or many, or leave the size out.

CDR3nt: TGTGCCAGCAGCCTAGGACAGGGAGGGTCCTACGAGCAGTACTTC
CDR3aa: CASSLGQGGSYEQYF
abundance: .
j_gene: TRBJ2-7
v_gene: TRBV6-5
d_gene: .

CDR3nt: TGTGCCAGCAGCTTACAGTCGGGGGGCACTGAAGCTTTCTTT
CDR3aa: CASSLQSGGTEAFF
abundance: .
j_gene: TRBJ1-1
v_gene: TRBV11-3
d_gene: .

CDR3nt: TGTGCCAGCAGTTCACGGACAGGAGCTCAGCCCCAGCATTTT
CDR3aa: CASSSRTGAQPQHF
abundance: .
j_gene: TRBJ1-5
v_gene: TRBV27
d_gene: TRBD1

CDR3nt: TGTGCCAGTAGTAACTTCGGACAGGGAGGGAATTCACCCCTCCACTTT
CDR3aa: CASSNFGQGGNSPLHF
abundance: few
j_gene: TRBJ1-6
v_gene: TRBV19
d_gene: TRBD1

CDR3nt: TGTGCCAGCAGTTTACCCCCTTCAGGGTCTGGAAACACCATATATTTT
CDR3aa: CASSLPPSGSGNTIYF
abundance: .
j_gene: TRBJ1-3
v_gene: TRBV28
d_gene: .

CDR3nt: TGCGCCAGCAGCCAAGACGTTGGGGGGGTGGACTACACCTTC
CDR3aa: CASSQDVGGVDYTF
abundance: .
j_gene: TRBJ1-2
v_gene: TRBV4-3
d_gene: .

CDR3nt: TGTGCCAGCAGCGTCGGGGACACTGAAGCTTTCTTT
CDR3aa: CASSVGDTEAFF
abundance: .
j_gene: TRBJ1-1
v_gene: TRBV9
d_gene: .

CDR3nt: TGCGCCAGCAGCCAAGATTGGGAGGCACTCTCTAATGAAAAACTGTTTTTT
CDR3aa: CASSQDWEALSNEKLFF
abundance: once
j_gene: TRBJ1-4
v_gene: TRBV4-1
d_gene: .

CDR3nt: TGTGCCAGCAGCGAAGACGGGTACTACACCGGGGAGCTGTTTTTT
CDR3aa: CASSEDGYYTGELFF
abundance: .
j_gene: TRBJ2-2
v_gene: TRBV7-2
d_gene: .

CDR3nt: TGTGCCAGCAGGGCCCGGACGGGGGGTTCCTACGAGCAGTACTTC
CDR3aa: CASRARTGGSYEQYF
abundance: .
j_gene: TRBJ2-7
v_gene: TRBV6-1
d_gene: TRBD2

CDR3nt: TGCGCCAGCAGCTTAAGGCCGGACTCTTACAATGAGCAGTTCTTC
CDR3aa: CASSLRPDSYNEQFF
abundance: .
j_gene: TRBJ2-1
v_gene: TRBV5-1
d_gene: .

CDR3nt: TGTGCCAGCAGCGACCTGGACAGCGGGGGGAACACAGATACGCAGTATTTT
CDR3aa: CASSDLDSGGNTDTQYF
abundance: .
j_gene: TRBJ2-3
v_gene: TRBV9
d_gene: TRBD2

CDR3nt: TGCGCCAGCAGCAATTCAGGGTCTGAGCAGTACTTC
CDR3aa: CASSNSGSEQYF
abundance: .
j_gene: TRBJ2-7
v_gene: TRBV5-1
d_gene: .

CDR3nt: TGCGCCAGCAGCCAAGATTCTGTCCCTGGCTACACCTTC
CDR3aa: CASSQDSVPGYTF
abundance: .
j_gene: TRBJ1-2
v_gene: TRBV4-3
d_gene: .

CDR3nt: TGTGCCAGCAGCTTAGTTGGGCTGACCTACGAGCAGTACTTC
CDR3aa: CASSLVGLTYEQYF
abundance: .
j_gene: TRBJ2-7
v_gene: TRBV7-9
d_gene: .

CDR3nt: TGTGCCAGCAGCGGGGGAGTCCGGGGGGGCTCGAATGAGCAGTTCTTC
CDR3aa: CASSGGVRGGSNEQFF
abundance: .
j_gene: TRBJ2-1
v_gene: TRBV5-4
d_gene: TRBD2

CDR3nt: TGTGCCACCAGCAGAGGAAGAGCAGGGGCCGGTGGTTCTAACTATGGCTACACCTTC
CDR3aa: CATSRGRAGAGGSNYGYTF
abundance: .
j_gene: TRBJ1-2
v_gene: TRBV15
d_gene: .

CDR3nt: TGTGCCAGCAGCTTACTATCAGATACGCAGTATTTT
CDR3aa: CASSLLSDTQYF
abundance: .
j_gene: TRBJ2-3
v_gene: TRBV7-6
d_gene: .

CDR3nt: TGTGCCAGCAGTCAGACAGGGAACAATGGCTACACCTTC
CDR3aa: CASSQTGNNGYTF
abundance: .
j_gene: TRBJ1-2
v_gene: TRBV6-5
d_gene: TRBD1

CDR3nt: TGTGCCAGCAGCTTAGGCCGGGAACTCTCTGGAAACACCATATATTTT
CDR3aa: CASSLGRELSGNTIYF
abundance: .
j_gene: TRBJ1-3
v_gene: TRBV7-3
d_gene: .

CDR3nt: TGTGCCAGCAGTTCGGGACAGGGGCCTGGCTACACCTTC
CDR3aa: CASSSGQGPGYTF
abundance: .
j_gene: TRBJ1-2
v_gene: TRBV6-1
d_gene: TRBD1

CDR3nt: TGTGCCAGCAGCGCCCTGACTAGCGGGGGAAGCGGGGAGCTGTTTTTT
CDR3aa: CASSALTSGGSGELFF
abundance: .
j_gene: TRBJ2-2
v_gene: TRBV7-6
d_gene: TRBD2

CDR3nt: TGTGCCAGCAGTCCGCGCATGGGACAGGCAACAGATACGCAGTATTTT
CDR3aa: CASSPRMGQATDTQYF
abundance: .
j_gene: TRBJ2-3
v_gene: TRBV27
d_gene: TRBD1

CDR3nt: TGTGCTAGCAGCTTAGGGCGGGGCCCGACCTACGAGCAGTACTTC
CDR3aa: CASSLGRGPTYEQYF
abundance: .
j_gene: TRBJ2-7
v_gene: TRBV7-7
d_gene: .

CDR3nt: TGCGCCAGCAGCTTAGTGGTGAGTAGTCCCGAAGCTTTCTTT
CDR3aa: CASSLVVSSPEAFF
abundance: .
j_gene: TRBJ1-1
v_gene: TRBV5-1
d_gene: .

CDR3nt: TGCGCCAGCAGCTTGCGGACAGGGGCCGATCAGCCCCAGCATTTT
CDR3aa: CASSLRTGADQPQHF
abundance: .
j_gene: TRBJ1-5
v_gene: TRBV5-1
d_gene: TRBD1

CDR3nt: TGTGCCAGCAGTCCCACGACAGGGGGCGCCGGGAACTATGGCTACACCTTC
CDR3aa: CASSPTTGGAGNYGYTF
abundance: once
j_gene: TRBJ1-2
v_gene: TRBV27
d_gene: TRBD1

CDR3nt: TGTGCCAGCAGTCGGCTAGACAGGGTCAATCAGCCCCAGCATTTT
CDR3aa: CASSRLDRVNQPQHF
abundance: .
j_gene: TRBJ1-5
v_gene: TRBV5-6
d_gene: TRBD1

CDR3nt: TGTGCCAGCAGTTACCGACAGTCTGAGTATTTT
CDR3aa: CASSYRQSEYF
abundance: .
j_gene: TRBJ2-3
v_gene: TRBV6-5
d_gene: .

CDR3nt: TGCAGCGTCCTACAGGGGGCGCGGAACACTGAAGCTTTCTTT
CDR3aa: CSVLQGARNTEAFF
abundance: .
j_gene: TRBJ1-1
v_gene: TRBV29-1
d_gene: TRBD1

CDR3nt: TGTGCCACCAAACAGGGGGCAGACACCTTC
CDR3aa: CATKQGADTF
abundance: .
j_gene: TRBJ1-2
v_gene: TRBV28
d_gene: TRBD1

CDR3nt: TGCGCCAGCAGCTTGTACAGGGCCGACGAGCAGTACTTC
CDR3aa: CASSLYRADEQYF
abundance: .
j_gene: TRBJ2-7
v_gene: TRBV5-1
d_gene: .

CDR3nt: TGTGCCAGTAGGCCGTCGGTCGGGACCGGGGAGCTGTTTTTT
CDR3aa: CASRPSVGTGELFF
abundance: .
j_gene: TRBJ2-2
v_gene: TRBV19
d_gene: .

CDR3nt: TGTGCCAGCAGCCCACGGGAGGGAATTTTGGCTTTCTTT
CDR3aa: CASSPREGILAFF
abundance: few
j_gene: TRBJ1-1
v_gene: TRBV13
d_gene: .

CDR3nt: TGCGCCAGCAGCCAAGGAAGAAGATTTGCGGGATCTACAACTAATGAAAAACTGTTTTTT
CDR3aa: CASSQGRRFAGSTTNEKLFF
abundance: .
j_gene: TRBJ1-4
v_gene: TRBV4-3
d_gene: .

CDR3nt: TGTGCCAGCAGTTTTGGGGGGGGGACACGGGGTGAAAAACTGTTTTTT
CDR3aa: CASSFGGGTRGEKLFF
abundance: once
j_gene: TRBJ1-4
v_gene: TRBV28
d_gene: .

CDR3nt: TGCGCCAGCAGCCAAGTTACGACAGGGGCGTCCTACGAGCAGTACTTC
CDR3aa: CASSQVTTGASYEQYF
abundance: .
j_gene: TRBJ2-7
v_gene: TRBV4-3
d_gene: TRBD1

CDR3nt: TGTGCCAGTAGTATTGGGACAGAATCGTATTTT
CDR3aa: CASSIGTESYF
abundance: .
j_gene: TRBJ1-3
v_gene: TRBV19
d_gene: TRBD1

CDR3nt: TGTGCCAGCAGGGTAGGAGATTCACCCCTCCACTTT
CDR3aa: CASRVGDSPLHF
abundance: .
j_gene: TRBJ1-6
v_gene: TRBV28
d_gene: .

CDR3nt: TGTGCCAGCAACAGAGGACCCTCGGGGACTGAAGCTTTCTTT
CDR3aa: CASNRGPSGTEAFF
abundance: .
j_gene: TRBJ1-1
v_gene: TRBV27
d_gene: .

CDR3nt: TGCGCCAGCAGCCAAGGACTAGCGGTAATCGGGGAGCTGTTTTTT
CDR3aa: CASSQGLAVIGELFF
abundance: .
j_gene: TRBJ2-2
v_gene: TRBV4-3
d_gene: TRBD2

CDR3nt: TGTGCCAGCAACGGGGGGGATTCCTACGAGCAGTACTTC
CDR3aa: CASNGGDSYEQYF
abundance: once
j_gene: TRBJ2-7
v_gene: TRBV2
d_gene: TRBD2

CDR3nt: TGTGCCAGCAGGCAACAGGGGGAAGCTTTCTTT
CDR3aa: CASRQQGEAFF
abundance: .
j_gene: TRBJ1-1
v_gene: TRBV6-6
d_gene: TRBD1

CDR3nt: TGTGCCAGCAGTGGGGGACAGAGCAATCAGCCCCAGCATTTT
CDR3aa: CASSGGQSNQPQHF
abundance: .
j_gene: TRBJ1-5
v_gene: TRBV6-5
d_gene: TRBD1

CDR3nt: TGCGCCAGCAGCCTCTTAACAGGGGCTCGTTCACCCCTCCACTTT
CDR3aa: CASSLLTGARSPLHF
abundance: .
j_gene: TRBJ1-6
v_gene: TRBV4-3
d_gene: TRBD1

CDR3nt: TGTGCCAGCAGCGTACAGGGGGCTTCCTACAATGAGCAGTTCTTC
CDR3aa: CASSVQGASYNEQFF
abundance: .
j_gene: TRBJ2-1
v_gene: TRBV9
d_gene: TRBD1

CDR3nt: TGTGCCAGTAGTACCCCCGGGACAGACTATGGCTACACCTTC
CDR3aa: CASSTPGTDYGYTF
abundance: .
j_gene: TRBJ1-2
v_gene: TRBV19
d_gene: TRBD1

CDR3nt: TGCAGCGGCCGGCAGGCCGGGGAGCTGTTTTTT
CDR3aa: CSGRQAGELFF
abundance: .
j_gene: TRBJ2-2
v_gene: TRBV29-1
d_gene: .

CDR3nt: TGTGCCAGCAGACCAGACAGGGGGGACAATCAGCCCCAGCATTTT
CDR3aa: CASRPDRGDNQPQHF
abundance: .
j_gene: TRBJ1-5
v_gene: TRBV4-2
d_gene: TRBD1

CDR3nt: TGCGCCAGCAGCTTGAGGGGGGGACAGGGTGAAAAACTGTTTTTT
CDR3aa: CASSLRGGQGEKLFF
abundance: .
j_gene: TRBJ1-4
v_gene: TRBV5-1
d_gene: TRBD1

CDR3nt: TGTGCCAGCAGCCTGCCGACAGAAGGGACCTATAATTCACCCCTCCACTTT
CDR3aa: CASSLPTEGTYNSPLHF
abundance: .
j_gene: TRBJ1-6
v_gene: TRBV7-9
d_gene: .

CDR3nt: TGTGCCAGCTCACCCGGGACAGTGGGGTTCGTTGAAGCTTTCTTT
CDR3aa: CASSPGTVGFVEAFF
abundance: many
j_gene: TRBJ1-1
v_gene: TRBV18
d_gene: TRBD1

CDR3nt: TGTGCCAGCAGACCCAATAAACAGGGGTCGAACACTGAAGCTTTCTTT
CDR3aa: CASRPNKQGSNTEAFF
abundance: once
j_gene: TRBJ1-1
v_gene: TRBV6-6
d_gene: TRBD1

CDR3nt: TGCGCCAGCAGCCCGGGACTAGCGGGGGGGTGGAATGAGCAGTTCTTC
CDR3aa: CASSPGLAGGWNEQFF
abundance: .
j_gene: TRBJ2-1
v_gene: TRBV5-1
d_gene: TRBD2

CDR3nt: TGCGCCAGCAGCTTGGGGGACAGGGGGCTAGAGACCCAGTACTTC
CDR3aa: CASSLGDRGLETQYF
abundance: few
j_gene: TRBJ2-5
v_gene: TRBV5-1
d_gene: TRBD1

CDR3nt: TGTGCCAGCAGCTTGCATCGACAGGGTCGGGGGAATGGCTACACCTTC
CDR3aa: CASSLHRQGRGNGYTF
abundance: .
j_gene: TRBJ1-2
v_gene: TRBV5-4
d_gene: TRBD1

CDR3nt: TGTGCCAGCAGCTTAGTTGCTACGGGTGAGCAGTTCTTC
CDR3aa: CASSLVATGEQFF
abundance: .
j_gene: TRBJ2-1
v_gene: TRBV11-2
d_gene: .